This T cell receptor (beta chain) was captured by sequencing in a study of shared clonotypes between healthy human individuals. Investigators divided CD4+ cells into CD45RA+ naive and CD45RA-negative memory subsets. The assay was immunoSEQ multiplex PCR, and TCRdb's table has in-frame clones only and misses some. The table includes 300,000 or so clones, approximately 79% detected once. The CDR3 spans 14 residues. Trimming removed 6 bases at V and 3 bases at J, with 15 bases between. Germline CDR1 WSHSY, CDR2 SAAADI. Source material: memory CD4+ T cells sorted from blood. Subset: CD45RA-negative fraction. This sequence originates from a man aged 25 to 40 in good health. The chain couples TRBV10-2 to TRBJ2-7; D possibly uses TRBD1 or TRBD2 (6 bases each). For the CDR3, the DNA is TGCGCCAGCAGCATAAGACTAGGGGGCTACGAGCAGTACTTC. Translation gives CASSIRLGGYEQYF.